Listed below are T cell receptor beta chains from one sample, sequenced in a study of cytomegalovirus exposure and HLA in healthy donors. Clones were read by immunoSEQ multiplex PCR, and TCRdb kept only the in-frame ones, dropping some. Of 140,000 to 150,000 clones listed, about 77% are singletons. The sequenced material came from PBMCs. These receptor sequences come from a male donor in good health and CMV-seronegative. CDR3s leave out the opening cysteine and the closing phenylalanine or tryptophan. The order of the fields is J gene, V gene, CDR3 length, CDR3 protein.

>TRBJ2-5|TRBV6-5|13
ASSYSGRFRETQY
>TRBJ1-2|TRBV28|12
ASTAGDALYGYT
>TRBJ2-7|TRBV28|17
ASSLKIFSTTGSGYEQY
>TRBJ2-1|TRBV7-3|13
ASSLQAGAYNEQF
>TRBJ2-1|TRBV11-2|12
ASSSDRVYNEQF
>TRBJ1-2|TRBV15|13
ATSNPLQGPIGYT
>TRBJ1-1|TRBV7-2|14
ASSSPGRGPSTEAF
>TRBJ2-1|TRBV6-6|13
ASSYRGAGEAEQF
>TRBJ1-1|TRBV25-1|11
ASSDWTGAEAF
>TRBJ2-1|TRBV6-1|15
ASSGTSGRPSYNEQF
>TRBJ2-1|TRBV6-5|10
ASKSFYNEQF
>TRBJ1-1|TRBV5-4|10
DYGVTRGVAF
>TRBJ1-5|TRBV10-3|12
AISQGAGNQPQH
>TRBJ2-7|TRBV6-5|11
ASSYYGGYEQY
>TRBJ1-2|TRBV7-3|11
ASSSNGGGGYT
>TRBJ2-5|TRBV5-1|12
ASSLGYPGETQY
>TRBJ2-2|TRBV19|12
ATGAGVVTGELF
>TRBJ1-2|TRBV4-3|14
ASSQGDQGQNYGYT
>TRBJ1-1|TRBV9|13
ASSGLQGINTEAF
>TRBJ1-2|TRBV27|14
ASSLRIDRGAYGYT
>TRBJ2-3|TRBV5-6|16
ASSSYLWTGQSTDTQY
>TRBJ2-6|TRBV4-3|14
ASSPSVTAGANVLT
>TRBJ2-7|TRBV21-1|13
ASSPSGSKWNEQY
>TRBJ2-3|TRBV9|13
ASSVAAIGEDTQY
>TRBJ2-7|TRBV28|12
ASSFRRQGGEQY
>TRBJ1-5|TRBV10-1|19
ASSEPIANYRGRDSNQPQH
>TRBJ1-3|TRBV15|14
ATSANRRAGGNTIY
>TRBJ2-3|TRBV5-1|13
ASSWAGGPTDTQY
>TRBJ2-3|TRBV11-1|10
ASSWRAGTQY
>TRBJ2-5|TRBV6-5|13
ASSYTGGSEETQY
>TRBJ1-6|TRBV27|14
ASTTLFGVLNSPLH